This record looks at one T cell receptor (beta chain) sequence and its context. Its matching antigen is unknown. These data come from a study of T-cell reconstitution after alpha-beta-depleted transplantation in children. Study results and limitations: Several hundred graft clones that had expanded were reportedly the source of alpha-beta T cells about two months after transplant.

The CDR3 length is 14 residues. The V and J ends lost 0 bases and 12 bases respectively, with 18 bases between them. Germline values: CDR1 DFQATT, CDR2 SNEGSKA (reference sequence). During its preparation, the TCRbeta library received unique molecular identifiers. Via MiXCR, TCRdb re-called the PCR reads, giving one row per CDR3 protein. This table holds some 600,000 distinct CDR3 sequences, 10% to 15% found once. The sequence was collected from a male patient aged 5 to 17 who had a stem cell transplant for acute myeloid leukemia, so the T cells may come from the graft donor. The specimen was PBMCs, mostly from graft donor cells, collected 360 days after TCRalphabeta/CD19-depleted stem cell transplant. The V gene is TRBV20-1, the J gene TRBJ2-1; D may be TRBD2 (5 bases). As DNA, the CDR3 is TGCAGTGCTAGAGATCGGGGTGGAGTTAGGCGGCAGTTCTTC. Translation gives CSARDRGGVRRQFF.